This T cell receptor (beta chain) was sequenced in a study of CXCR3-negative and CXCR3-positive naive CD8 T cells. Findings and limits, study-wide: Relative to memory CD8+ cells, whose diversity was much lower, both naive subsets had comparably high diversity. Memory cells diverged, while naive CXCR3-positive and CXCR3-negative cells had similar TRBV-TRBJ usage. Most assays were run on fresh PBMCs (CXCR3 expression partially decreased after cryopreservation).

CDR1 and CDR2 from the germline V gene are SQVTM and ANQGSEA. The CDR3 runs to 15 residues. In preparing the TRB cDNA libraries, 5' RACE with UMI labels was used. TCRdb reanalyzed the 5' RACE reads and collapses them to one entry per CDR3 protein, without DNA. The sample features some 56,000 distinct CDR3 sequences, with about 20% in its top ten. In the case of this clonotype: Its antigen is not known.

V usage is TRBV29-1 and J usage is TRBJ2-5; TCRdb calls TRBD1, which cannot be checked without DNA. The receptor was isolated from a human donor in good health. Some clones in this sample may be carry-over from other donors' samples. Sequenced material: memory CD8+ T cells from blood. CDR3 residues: CSVERRGDFQETQYF. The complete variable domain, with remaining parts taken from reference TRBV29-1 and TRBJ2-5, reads SAVISQKPSRDICQRGTSLTIQCQVDSQVTMMFWYRQQPGQSLTLIATANQGSEATYESGFVIDKFPISRPNLTFSTLTVSNMSPEDSSIYLCSVERRGDFQETQYFGPGTRLLVL.